The present TCR beta chain was sequenced within a study of shared clonotypes between healthy human individuals. The study drew its donors from healthy HIV-negative adults without recent acute infections or vaccinations. The CDR3 has 14 residues. Germline CDR1 is SGHTA and CDR2 is FQGNSA. The ends were cut back, 5 bases at V and 2 bases at J, with 11 bases in the middle. At the deep level, the assay was run. In the study's own analysis: Junction-only sequences without quality scores were provided by ImmunoSEQ, so filtering was different. TCRdb's copy holds only in-frame clones and misses some; the assay was immunoSEQ multiplex PCR. V and J calls and clone size come straight from that table; D and trimming were deduced from the DNA. The sample consists of about 480,000 clones, roughly 85% of them appearing once.

V gene TRBV7-2 combines with J gene TRBJ2-3; no firm D call. The TCR originated in a woman aged 40 to 49 in good health. Some clones in this sample may be carry-over from other donors' samples. Sequencing was done on a sample of PBMCs. The CDR3 reads CASSPFQTTDTQYF. Here the CDR3 DNA reads TGTGCCAGCAGCCCCTTTCAAACCACAGATACGCAGTATTTT.